This TCR beta chain was identified during a study of T cell responses to AZD1222 COVID-19 vaccine. Generated by immunoSEQ multiplex PCR, the TCRdb table keeps only in-frame clones and is missing some. Of over 200,000 clones listed, roughly 94% are singletons. The ends were cut back, 5 bases at V and 7 bases at J, with 15 bases in the middle. CDR1 SGHRS and CDR2 YFSETQ come from the germline V gene. CDR3 length equals 14 residues. The sample in question was peripheral blood, obtained 28 days after the second dose of the MenACWY control vaccine. The sequence came from an adult who received the MenACWY meningococcal vaccine as a control. The chain employs TRBV5-1 and TRBJ2-2; either TRBD1 or TRBD2 may fit D (5 bases each). The chain's CDR3 is CASRAWGTGGELFF. The CDR3 DNA sequence: TGCGCCAGCAGGGCATGGGGGACCGGCGGGGAGCTGTTTTTT.